This T cell receptor (beta chain) was found in a study of cytotoxic CD8 clonotypes in ibrutinib-treated CLL (dated by TCRdb to about 2021). Turning to the overall study: In this cohort, about 16 patients were treatment-naive and ten to eleven were relapsed/refractory, while 17 to 18 had unmutated IGHV. Partial responses were observed in about 25 patients and complete responses in 2; after a median follow-up of around 64 months, remission was maintained in 14 patients and progression was observed in roughly 12. The response samples were drawn at a median of 12 months into treatment, with a range of roughly 6 to 36 months. Samples averaged approximately 260,000 productive templates and tens of thousands of productive rearrangements. Of the 90 or so participants in the trial, about two dozen had longitudinal samples available. Cryopreserved peripheral blood mononuclear cells were obtained prior to treatment, at the time of response, and at either disease progression or sustained remission. Patients were still on ibrutinib when every remission and progressive disease sample was collected.

The goal of deep resolution MiSeq sequencing was a depth between 1 in 1 million and 1 in 200,000 T cells, and coverage averaged 10x per clonotype. The immunoSEQ hsTCRB Kit was used to generate the TCR beta libraries. The authors' analysis ran thus. Data were analyzed with ImmunoSEQ Data Assistant and ImmunoSEQ Analyzer, with V, D and J genes assigned per IMGT definitions. Clonality, which ranges from 0 to 1, was calculated by subtracting the normalized Shannon entropy of productive rearrangement frequencies from one. Only overrepresented clonotypes making up at least 0.05% of the repertoire of each patient were included in the public clonotype analysis. Approximately 12 repertoires from age-matched healthy donors, obtained from immuneACCESS, served as clonality controls. In its TCRdb copy, this immuneACCESS table keeps in-frame sequences only and misses some clones. Where compared with another copy, unresolved V genes explain less than half of these, and the others have no known cause. Clone size and V and J calls were adopted from that table, with D and trimming inferred from the DNA. This sample lists approximately 350,000 clones; 67% were detected once. Roughly 6.3% of the sample is held by the ten biggest clonotypes.

Study-level results and caveats: Public clonotypes were rare and either shrank or stayed stable during treatment, and the rise in clonality at ibrutinib response reflected expansion of private clonotypes. At baseline, clonality was higher than in age-matched healthy donors and showed a strong correlation with circulating CD8+ T-cell counts. Lymph node repertoires were not examined, and the timing of sampling was not matched between patients in sustained remission and those whose disease progressed. At ibrutinib response clonality went up, during sustained remission it held steady, and at progression it dropped back toward baseline.

For TCR beta library preparation, roughly 2 micrograms of genomic DNA were extracted from the cryopreserved PBMCs. High-throughput TCR beta sequencing was performed on longitudinal blood samples from CLL patients receiving ibrutinib monotherapy. The patients took part in an open-label, single-center phase 2 trial of ibrutinib monotherapy. Details on this clone: It lacks a known antigen. No per-base quality is available; no much larger clone lies one base away.

Sequencing used PBMCs, obtained after 36 months of ibrutinib treatment. The clonotype originates from a human donor with chronic lymphocytic leukemia.

The sequence in DNA is TGTGCCAGCAGCCCTCTCTTGGGCATGAACACTGAAGCTTTCTTT. It translates as CASSPLLGMNTEAFF. This chain is built from TRBV13 and TRBJ1-1; the D gene lacks a confident call. Including the terminal cysteine and phenylalanine, the CDR3 comprises 15 residues. Here the CDR3 DNA is all that survives: 45 bases in frame from base 1. CDR1 and CDR2 are drawn from the germline V gene (reference sequence): PRHDT, FYEKMQ. V is pared back by 5 bases and J by 0 bases, with 13 bases lying between the germline termini.